These T cell receptor beta chains were read from a single sample in a study of shared T cell receptors in the human thymus. The assay was immunoSEQ multiplex PCR, and TCRdb's table has in-frame clones only and misses some. The sample includes roughly 700,000 clones, 85% to 90% of them seen just once. The same specimen was also included in a second study, on human thymus T cells.

The sample was thymocytes. The receptors derive from a boy under three years old with a congenital heart defect. Both conserved end residues are part of each CDR3. Fields, in order: V gene, J gene, clone size, D gene, CDR3 protein, CDR3 DNA. D genes are given only for firm matches. For some rows the clone size is stated as once, few or many, or as a class when expanded; others skip it.

>TRBV21-1|TRBJ2-1|.|.
CARRSGESSYNEQFF
TGTGCCAGGAGGTCAGGGGAAAGCTCCTACAATGAGCAGTTCTTC
>TRBV28|TRBJ1-1|.|.
CASSPPTVNTEAFF
TGTGCCAGCAGTCCCCCCACAGTGAACACTGAAGCTTTCTTT
>TRBV5-8|TRBJ2-5|.|.
CASSSQALKETQYF
TGTGCCAGCAGCTCGCAGGCACTTAAAGAGACCCAGTACTTC
>TRBV29-1|TRBJ2-7|.|TRBD1
CSVTGTGGHYEQYF
TGCAGCGTTACCGGGACAGGGGGGCACTACGAGCAGTACTTC
>TRBV6-5|TRBJ1-1|.|TRBD1
CASSPGQGPGTEAFF
TGTGCCAGCAGTCCCGGACAGGGACCGGGCACTGAAGCTTTCTTT
>TRBV5-6|TRBJ2-1|.|TRBD1
CASSSGPPRGYNEQFF
TGTGCCAGCAGCTCCGGTCCCCCCAGGGGGTACAATGAGCAGTTCTTC
>TRBV29-1|TRBJ2-1|once|TRBD2
CSAPRLAVNNEQFF
TGCAGCGCCCCCCGACTAGCAGTCAACAATGAGCAGTTCTTC
>TRBV19|TRBJ2-2|once|TRBD2
CASRGLAEDTGELFF
TGTGCCAGCCGGGGACTAGCGGAGGACACCGGGGAGCTGTTTTTT
>TRBV4-3|TRBJ2-7|.|.
CASSQDSPSDIYEQYF
TGCGCCAGCAGCCAAGATTCCCCCAGTGATATCTACGAGCAGTACTTC
>TRBV5-5|TRBJ2-7|.|TRBD2
CASSRPGLAAVWEQYF
TGTGCCAGCAGCCGACCGGGACTAGCGGCTGTCTGGGAGCAGTACTTC
>TRBV15|TRBJ2-2|.|.
CATSRDRGGRTGELFF
TGTGCCACCAGCAGAGATCGAGGGGGACGGACCGGGGAGCTGTTTTTT
>TRBV30|TRBJ2-1|.|TRBD2
CAGVDEASGRNEQFF
TGTGCCGGCGTGGACGAGGCTAGCGGGAGGAATGAGCAGTTCTTC
>TRBV7-9|TRBJ2-7|.|.
CASRPLHGPSYEQYF
TGTGCCAGCCGACCTTTACATGGGCCGTCCTACGAGCAGTACTTC
>TRBV7-9|TRBJ2-7|.|TRBD2
CASSLWWGGREAQQYF
TGTGCCAGCAGCTTATGGTGGGGCGGGAGAGAGGCCCAGCAGTACTTC
>TRBV5-4|TRBJ2-7|.|TRBD2
CASSLGASGSGYEQYF
TGTGCCAGCAGCTTGGGCGCCAGCGGGAGTGGGTACGAGCAGTACTTC
>TRBV6-5|TRBJ1-2|.|.
CASSYRGGGYTF
TGTGCCAGCAGTTACAGGGGGGGTGGCTACACCTTC
>TRBV7-6|TRBJ1-2|.|TRBD1
CASSPVGGDYGYTF
TGTGCCAGCAGCCCCGTAGGGGGCGACTATGGCTACACCTTC
>TRBV18|TRBJ2-1|.|TRBD1
CASSPTWTGGDEQFF
TGTGCCAGCTCACCAACCTGGACAGGGGGCGATGAGCAGTTCTTC
>TRBV21-1|TRBJ2-7|once|.
CASSKHRQFSYEQYF
TGTGCCAGCAGCAAACACCGACAGTTCTCCTACGAGCAGTACTTC
>TRBV14|TRBJ2-7|.|.
CASSQGDPGGGEQYF
TGTGCCAGCAGCCAAGGTGATCCTGGGGGAGGAGAGCAGTACTTC
>TRBV6-1|TRBJ2-7|.|.
CASIPDTSCCEQYF
TGTGCCAGCATTCCAGACACTTCCTGCTGCGAGCAGTACTTC
>TRBV4-3|TRBJ2-1|.|.
CASSQDRGGLPPREQFF
TGCGCCAGCAGCCAAGATAGAGGGGGACTACCTCCCCGGGAGCAGTTCTTC
>TRBV7-8|TRBJ2-5|.|TRBD2
CASSLSVSGRNETQYF
TGTGCCAGCAGCCTCTCGGTTAGCGGGAGGAACGAGACCCAGTACTTC
>TRBV10-3|TRBJ2-7|.|TRBD1
CAISDEDRPGEQYF
TGTGCCATCAGTGATGAGGACAGGCCTGGCGAGCAGTACTTC
>TRBV9|TRBJ2-6|.|TRBD1
CASSPGQGGRGANVLTF
TGTGCCAGCAGCCCCGGACAGGGGGGGAGAGGGGCCAACGTCCTGACTTTC
>TRBV30|TRBJ2-7|once|.
CAWSLGLLGHHYEQYF
TGTGCCTGGAGTCTCGGGTTACTAGGCCACCACTACGAGCAGTACTTC
>TRBV29-1|TRBJ1-1|.|.
CSVDETGYRTSTEAFF
TGCAGCGTTGATGAGACGGGGTACCGAACGTCGACTGAAGCTTTCTTT
>TRBV6-1|TRBJ2-7|.|TRBD1
CASSEALIVRDRSYEQYF
TGTGCCAGCAGTGAAGCGCTTATCGTCCGGGACAGAAGCTACGAGCAGTACTTC
>TRBV5-6|TRBJ2-3|.|.
CASSSGINSGTDTQYF
TGTGCCAGCAGCTCCGGTATTAATAGCGGCACAGATACGCAGTATTTT
>TRBV4-3|TRBJ1-1|.|TRBD1
CASSQGIRGPWLDTEAFF
TGCGCCAGCAGCCAAGGAATCAGGGGGCCGTGGTTGGACACTGAAGCTTTCTTT
>TRBV27|TRBJ2-3|.|TRBD2
CASSPEYPSGSGDTQYF
TGTGCCAGCAGCCCAGAATACCCTAGCGGGAGTGGAGATACGCAGTATTTT
>TRBV29-1|TRBJ1-1|once|.
CSVEDRILVEYTEAFF
TGCAGCGTTGAAGATCGAATTCTGGTAGAATACACTGAAGCTTTCTTT
>TRBV5-1|TRBJ2-5|.|TRBD2
CASSPREGMWGGPGETQYF
TGCGCCAGCAGCCCCAGAGAGGGGATGTGGGGAGGGCCGGGAGAGACCCAGTACTTC
>TRBV19|TRBJ2-1|.|TRBD2
CASSPRVSQKSGRPPNEQFF
TGTGCCAGTAGTCCCCGAGTAAGTCAGAAGAGCGGGAGACCACCTAATGAGCAGTTCTTC
>TRBV5-1|TRBJ1-1|.|TRBD1
CASSLSLDRGRMNTEAFF
TGCGCCAGCAGCTTGAGCCTAGACAGGGGGCGGATGAACACTGAAGCTTTCTTT
>TRBV18|TRBJ1-2|.|.
CASSLPGGETLHGYTF
TGTGCCAGCTCACTCCCCGGCGGGGAGACCCTCCATGGCTACACCTTC
>TRBV5-1|TRBJ2-7|.|TRBD2
CASSPQPLAGIYEQYF
TGCGCCAGCAGCCCACAACCCCTAGCGGGAATCTACGAGCAGTACTTC
>TRBV28|TRBJ2-2|.|TRBD2
CASSQTSGSAGELFF
TGTGCCAGCAGTCAAACTAGCGGGAGTGCCGGGGAGCTGTTTTTT
>TRBV12-5|TRBJ2-5|.|.
CASGLDGTYQETQYF
TGTGCTAGTGGTTTGGACGGGACTTATCAAGAGACCCAGTACTTC
>TRBV10-3|TRBJ1-2|.|.
CAIISGPAGSYTF
TGTGCCATCATTTCAGGCCCGGCGGGAAGCTACACCTTC